These 23 T cell receptor beta chains were all obtained from the same sample, sequenced in a study of cytomegalovirus exposure and HLA in healthy donors. A multiplex PCR was run with 60 Vbeta primers and 13 Jbeta primers. Method: immunoSEQ multiplex PCR; TCRdb's copy keeps in-frame clones and lacks some. The sample lists approximately 170,000 clones; 73% were seen once. Specimen: PBMCs. All receptors derive from a woman aged 18 to 35 in good health and CMV-seropositive.

CDR3 nucleotides: TGTGCCAGCAGCCCAGGACAGGGGGCCGGAGATACGCAGTATTTT. The encoded protein is CASSPGQGAGDTQYF. This chain links TRBV5-5 with TRBJ2-3, with 11 bases that match TRBD1. The germline V gene encodes CDR1 SGHKS and CDR2 YYEKEE (reference sequence). Germline trimming cut 4 bases from V and 5 bases from J; bases unmatched to any gene: 6. The length of the CDR3 is 15 residues.

V gene TRBV4-3 combines with J gene TRBJ1-6; 8 bases are shared with TRBD1. After removal of 0 bases from V and 6 bases from J, the junction contained 1 base not matched to a gene. This CDR3 is 15 amino acids long. Germline values: CDR1 LGHNA, CDR2 YSLEER. In DNA, the CDR3 is TGCGCCAGCAGCCAAGACAGGGGGCCTAATTCACCCCTCCACTTT. Translation gives CASSQDRGPNSPLHF.

Details on this clone: Mismatch with germline at one junction end may stem from a read error. The J gene is TRBJ1-2, the V gene TRBV7-9; the D is unclear. Per the germline V gene, CDR1 is SEHNR and CDR2 is FQNEAQ (reference sequence). The CDR3 spans 16 residues. The CDR3 DNA follows: TGTTCCAGCAGCGATCCTATTATTGACTGGCGGTATGGCTACACCTTC. Translating it yields CSSSDPIIDWRYGYTF.

V gene TRBV6-4 combines with J gene TRBJ1-1; maybe TRBD1 (5 bases). The CDR3 runs 13 residues. Germline loops: CDR1 MRHNA, CDR2 SNTAGT. Trimming shortened V by 3 bases and J by 8 bases, and 13 bases separated the two germline ends. CDR3 protein: CASSDWQGGEAFF. The CDR3 nucleotides are TGTGCCAGCAGTGATTGGCAGGGAGGCGAAGCTTTCTTT.

V usage is TRBV10-3 and J usage is TRBJ1-5; D is possibly TRBD1 (5 bases). This CDR3 spans 13 amino acids. The V gene's germline CDR1 is ENHRY and CDR2 SYGVKD. The V end was cut by 10 bases, the J end by 0 bases, with 10 bases between. The chain's CDR3 is CATRGDSNQPQHF. CDR3 nucleotides: TGTGCCACCCGGGGGGATAGCAATCAGCCCCAGCATTTT.

J is TRBJ1-2 and V is TRBV5-6; the D gene is possibly TRBD1 (5 bases). This CDR3 has 15 residues. The V and J ends lost 7 bases and 4 bases respectively, with 20 bases between them. Germline values: CDR1 SGHDT, CDR2 YYEEEE. CDR3 nucleotide sequence: TGTGCCAGCTGGCCGTGGGGGGAGAGGGGCTATGGCTACACCTTC. Translated, it gives CASWPWGERGYGYTF.

This clone was found once. The rearrangement joins TRBV9 to TRBJ2-1; 8 bases map to TRBD2. The germline V gene has CDR1 SGDLS and CDR2 YYNGEE. This CDR3 comprises 15 residues. The ends lost 0 bases at V and 2 bases at J; junction bases unmatched: 1. The CDR3 region is CASSVAGLAYNEQFF. The CDR3 nucleotides read TGTGCCAGCAGCGTAGCGGGACTAGCCTACAATGAGCAGTTCTTC.

The V and J genes are TRBV5-1 and TRBJ1-2; 9 bases are shared with TRBD1. The CDR3 contains 14 residues. Germline assignment: CDR1 SGHRS and CDR2 YFSETQ. V lost 6 bases, J lost 2 bases, and 5 bases stayed unmatched. CDR3: CASTPGTGNYGYTF. The CDR3 bases are TGCGCCAGCACTCCCGGGACAGGGAACTATGGCTACACCTTC.

This clone occurred a few times. The V gene is TRBV9, the J gene TRBJ2-5, with TRBD2 matching over 10 bases. Germline V gene data show CDR1 as SGDLS and CDR2 as YYNGEE. CDR3 length: 15 amino acids. V was pared by 0 bases and J by 4 bases, with 3 bases of the junction left unmatched. The DNA for the CDR3 is TGTGCCAGCAGCGTAGATAGCGGGGGGCCAGAGACCCAGTACTTC. It encodes CASSVDSGGPETQYF. Full variable domain (remainder filled in from reference TRBV9 and TRBJ2-5): DSGVTQTPKHLITATGQRVTLRCSPRSGDLSVYWYQQSLDQGLQFLIQYYNGEERAKGNILERFSAQQFPDLHSELNLSSLELGDSALYFCASSVDSGGPETQYFGPGTRLLVL.

This clone was found a few times. The chain is built from TRBV9 and TRBJ1-6, with D possibly being TRBD1 (5 bases). The CDR3 extends over 14 amino acids. Looked up from germline, CDR1 is SGDLS and CDR2 is YYNGEE. Trimming stripped 8 bases from V and 4 bases from J, with 13 bases between. In nucleotides, the CDR3 is TGTGCCAGGACCCCGGGGGAATATAATTCACCCCTCCACTTT. This translates into CARTPGEYNSPLHF. Supplemented by reference TRBV9 and TRBJ1-6, the full variable domain reads DSGVTQTPKHLITATGQRVTLRCSPRSGDLSVYWYQQSLDQGLQFLIQYYNGEERAKGNILERFSAQQFPDLHSELNLSSLELGDSALYFCARTPGEYNSPLHFGNGTRLTVT.

This sequence joins TRBV9 and TRBJ2-5; 8 bases align to TRBD2. The J segment lost 1 base and the V segment lost 2 bases, leaving 7 bases of the junction unmatched. CDR3 size: 16 residues. Germline V CDR1 and CDR2: SGDLS, YYNGEE. CDR3 bases: TGTGCCAGCAGCGTGGGGGGCCGGGGGGGCCAAGAGACCCAGTACTTC. Translation: CASSVGGRGGQETQYF.

The sample holds one count of this clone. J is TRBJ1-2 and V is TRBV14, with a tentative D call TRBD1 (5 bases). The CDR3 has 14 residues. Germline values: CDR1 SGHDN, CDR2 FVKESK. Trimming took 2 bases from V and 5 from J, leaving 12 bases between them. The DNA of the CDR3 is TGTGCCAGCAGCCAATTCCGGGCAGGGTATGGCTACACCTTC. Residues: CASSQFRAGYGYTF.

This clone was observed a handful of times. J is TRBJ1-3 and V is TRBV9; no firm D call. V lost 5 bases to trimming and J lost 0 bases, with 9 bases between them. Germline V gives CDR1 SGDLS, CDR2 YYNGEE. This CDR3 has 14 amino acids. In DNA form, the CDR3 reads TGTGCCAGCAGTGAAACAAGCTCTGGAAACACCATATATTTT. Protein sequence: CASSETSSGNTIYF.

This chain joins TRBV19 and TRBJ1-2; no clear D gene. Trimming took off 0 bases at V and 8 bases at J, with 16 bases between the two ends. Germline-derived CDR1 and CDR2 are LNHDA and SQIVND (reference sequence). The CDR3 covers 15 residues. CDR3 loop: CASSIDGGGGWGYTF. CDR3 nucleotides: TGTGCCAGTAGTATAGATGGTGGCGGTGGATGGGGCTACACCTTC.

This clone occurred a few times. The chain carries TRBV28 and TRBJ1-1, with D unclear. Germline V gene sequence: CDR1 MDHEN, CDR2 SYDVKM. Trimming took off 5 bases at V and 0 bases at J, with 7 bases between the two ends. The CDR3 is made up of 13 amino acids. CDR3 sequence reads: CASSPRMNTEAFF. DNA of the CDR3: TGTGCCAGCAGTCCGCGGATGAACACTGAAGCTTTCTTT.

This chain uses TRBV18 with TRBJ2-7, with D possibly being TRBD2 (7 bases). Trimming pared 1 base from V and 6 bases from J, leaving 19 bases between. The CDR3 is made up of 16 amino acids. Germline V gene lookup returns CDR1 KGHSH and CDR2 LQKENI. CDR3 coding DNA: TGTGCCAGCTCACCACTCGGGGGGCCCTATCTGGTCGAGCAGTACTTC. Translated, it gives CASSPLGGPYLVEQYF.

The CDR3 loop is CASSLAQSPEAFF. As DNA, the CDR3 is TGTGCCAGCAGCTTAGCCCAGTCCCCTGAAGCTTTCTTT. This chain uses TRBV7-9 with TRBJ1-1; no reliable D call. Germline V gene lookup returns CDR1 SEHNR and CDR2 FQNEAQ (reference sequence). There are 13 residues in the CDR3. The V end was cut by 0 bases, the J end by 6 bases, with 8 bases between.

V gene TRBV5-4 combines with J gene TRBJ1-1; weak D call: TRBD1 (6 bases). CDR1 SGHNT and CDR2 YYREEE come from the germline V gene (reference sequence). CDR3 length: 15 amino acids. Deletions cut 0 bases from V and 6 bases from J, with 15 bases between. CDR3 in amino acids: CASSLDRAAVSEAFF. In DNA form, the CDR3 reads TGTGCCAGCAGCTTGGACAGGGCAGCGGTTTCTGAAGCTTTCTTT. The full variable domain, rest sourced from reference TRBV5-4 and TRBJ1-1, is ETGVTQSPTHLIKTRGQQVTLRCSSQSGHNTVSWYQQALGQGPQFIFQYYREEENGRGNFPPRFSGLQFPNYSSELNVNALELDDSALYLCASSLDRAAVSEAFFGQGTRLTVV.

The chain uses TRBV7-9 and TRBJ2-6, with 7 bases that match TRBD2. Per the germline V gene, CDR1 is SEHNR and CDR2 is FQNEAQ (reference sequence). The CDR3 spans 18 residues. Trimming took 5 bases from V and 2 from J; bases not matched to a gene: 12. The CDR3 DNA reads TGTGCCAGCAGCCCCGGGGAGGGAAATTATCCTGGGGCCAACGTCCTGACTTTC. Protein: CASSPGEGNYPGANVLTF. Drawing the rest from reference TRBV7-9 and TRBJ2-6, the complete variable domain is DTGVSQNPRHKITKRGQNVTFRCDPISEHNRLYWYRQTLGQGPEFLTYFQNEAQLEKSRLLSDRFSAERPKGSFSTLEIQRTEQGDSAMYLCASSPGEGNYPGANVLTFGAGSRLTVL.

This chain links TRBV5-4 with TRBJ2-5, with 7 bases that match TRBD1. V lost 0 bases, J lost 1 base, and 0 bases stayed unmatched. The germline V gene encodes CDR1 SGHNT and CDR2 YYREEE (reference sequence). This CDR3 comprises 14 residues. The CDR3 sequence is CASSLGTGQETQYF. The CDR3 DNA is TGTGCCAGCAGCTTGGGGACAGGCCAAGAGACCCAGTACTTC.

The chain combines TRBV7-3 with TRBJ2-1; 9 nucleotides line up with TRBD2. The V gene's germline CDR1 is SGHTA and CDR2 FQGTGA. The junction had 17 bases not matched to a gene; V was cut back by 6 bases and J by 5 bases. The CDR3 extends over 18 amino acids. The CDR3 here is CASSKAGGAIYLDNEQFF. Written as DNA, the CDR3 is TGTGCCAGCAGTAAAGCGGGGGGCGCAATTTATCTGGACAATGAGCAGTTCTTC. Together with reference TRBV7-3 and TRBJ2-1, the CDR3 gives the full variable domain: GAGVSQTPSNKVTEKGKYVELRCDPISGHTALYWYRQSLGQGPEFLIYFQGTGAADDSGLPNDRFFAVRPEGSVSTLKIQRTERGDSAVYLCASSKAGGAIYLDNEQFFGPGTRLTVL.

The gene calls are TRBV2 and TRBJ2-2, with D tentatively TRBD2 (6 bases). This CDR3 comprises 14 residues. Trimming pared 9 bases from V and 2 bases from J, leaving 13 bases between. CDR1 and CDR2 from the germline V gene are SNHLY and FYNNEI. CDR3 in amino acids: CASALEGNTGELFF. In DNA form, the CDR3 reads TGTGCCAGTGCATTGGAGGGAAACACCGGGGAGCTGTTTTTT. The entire variable domain, with the rest obtained from reference TRBV2 and TRBJ2-2, is as follows: EPEVTQTPSHQVTQMGQEVILRCVPISNHLYFYWYRQILGQKVEFLVSFYNNEISEKSEIFDDQFSVERPDGSNFTLKIRSTKLEDSAMYFCASALEGNTGELFFGEGSRLTVL.

The V call is TRBV13, the J call TRBJ2-3; TRBD1 is a possible D gene (5 bases). The CDR3 extends over 15 amino acids. Trimming pared 5 bases from V and 6 bases from J, leaving 18 bases between. Germline CDR1 and CDR2: PRHDT and FYEKMQ (reference sequence). The CDR3 DNA follows: TGTGCCAGCAGCCCTACCGGCCAGGGAACGGATACGCAGTATTTT. It specifies CASSPTGQGTDTQYF.